One and the same sample provided the 18 T cell receptor beta chains below, sequenced in a study of beta chain features in type 1 diabetes. Of the isolated RNA, all was reverse transcribed, and so the sequenced material was expressed TCRB transcripts. Clones were sequenced by immunoSEQ multiplex PCR, and TCRdb holds only the in-frame ones, with some missing. The sample has about half a million clones; about an eighth are singletons. The material sequenced was naive CD4+ T cells from blood. The receptor set was obtained from a young woman in good health.

V is TRBV9 and J is TRBJ1-1, with D uncertain. The CDR3 is 13 amino acids. Germline-derived CDR1 and CDR2 are SGDLS and YYNGEE. V was cut by 0 bases and J by 2 bases, with 5 bases left in between. The CDR3 nucleotides are TGTGCCAGCAGCGTAGAGGCCAACACTGAAGCTTTCTTT. Encoded protein: CASSVEANTEAFF. Full variable domain (outside the CDR3, taken from reference TRBV9 and TRBJ1-1): DSGVTQTPKHLITATGQRVTLRCSPRSGDLSVYWYQQSLDQGLQFLIQYYNGEERAKGNILERFSAQQFPDLHSELNLSSLELGDSALYFCASSVEANTEAFFGQGTRLTVV.

This clone was seen more than once but under ten times. The J gene is TRBJ2-1, the V gene TRBV5-1, with 8 bases matching TRBD1. The CDR3 is 17 amino acids. V shed 1 base and J 5 bases; nucleotides not matched to a gene: 11. Germline V gives CDR1 SGHRS, CDR2 YFSETQ. The CDR3 protein is CASSLFGLQGADNEQFF. CDR3 in DNA: TGCGCCAGCAGCTTGTTCGGGCTGCAGGGGGCCGACAATGAGCAGTTCTTC.

The chain is built from TRBV11-3 and TRBJ2-3; D is possibly TRBD2 (6 bases). The germline V and J ends were trimmed by 1 base and 6 bases, with 14 bases remaining between them. The CDR3 length is 15 residues. CDR1 is SGHNT, CDR2 YENEEA, per germline. The CDR3 reads CASSLVFGGQDTQYF. CDR3 sequence (DNA): TGTGCCAGCAGCTTAGTTTTCGGAGGGCAGGATACGCAGTATTTT.

This clone was counted between two and nine times. The rearrangement links TRBV7-9 to TRBJ2-3; 14 bases line up with TRBD2. Germline V CDR1 and CDR2: SEHNR, FQNEAQ (reference sequence). Germline trimming cut 4 bases from V and 5 bases from J; bases unmatched to any gene: 8. The CDR3 is 17 residues long. CDR3 in amino acids: CASSSSGLAGAIDTQYF. DNA for the CDR3: TGTGCCAGCAGCTCCTCGGGACTAGCGGGAGCGATAGATACGCAGTATTTT.

The chain links TRBV7-2 to TRBJ1-2; 7 bases are shared with TRBD1. Germline CDR1 reads SGHTA; CDR2 reads FQGNSA. The CDR3 covers 14 residues. Unmatched junction bases numbered 10, after V lost 4 bases and J lost 8 bases. CDR3 amino acids: CASSSQEGASGYTF. In DNA, the CDR3 is TGTGCCAGCAGCTCCCAGGAGGGGGCGAGCGGCTACACCTTC.

V is TRBV5-1 and J is TRBJ2-5, with D unresolved. This CDR3 contains 13 residues. Trimming stripped 2 bases from V and 2 bases from J, with 7 bases between. The germline CDR1 and CDR2 sequences are SGHRS and YFSETQ. CDR3 sequence reads: CASSLIGQETQYF. CDR3 nucleotides: TGCGCCAGCAGCTTAATCGGACAAGAGACCCAGTACTTC.

In this sample, this clone turned up a few times. V is TRBV29-1 and J is TRBJ2-5; D is ambiguous. The V end was cut by 5 bases, the J end by 0 bases, with 7 bases between. CDR3 length: 12 amino acids. Germline V CDR1 and CDR2: SQVTM, ANQGSEA. The CDR3, as DNA: TGCAGCGTTAAGAGTGACCAAGAGACCCAGTACTTC. It translates to CSVKSDQETQYF.

This clone was counted a few times. This sequence joins TRBV30 and TRBJ2-2; 12 nucleotides line up with TRBD1. Per germline, CDR1 GTSNPN and CDR2 SVGIG (reference sequence). The CDR3 consists of 20 residues. With 7 bases clipped from V and 1 base from J, the junction kept 19 bases outside the gene matches. The CDR3 sequence: CASHTLGGQGALWNTGELFF. In DNA, the CDR3 is TGTGCCTCCCACACCCTGGGGGGACAGGGGGCGTTATGGAACACCGGGGAGCTGTTTTTT. The full variable domain, with the rest looked up from reference TRBV30 and TRBJ2-2, is SQTIHQWPATLVQPVGSPLSLECTVEGTSNPNLYWYRQAAGRGLQLLFYSVGIGQISSEVPQNLSASRPQDRQFILSSKKLLLSDSGFYLCASHTLGGQGALWNTGELFFGEGSRLTVL.

This clone has just a few counts. The chain has TRBV28 and TRBJ2-7; the match to TRBD1 covers 7 bases. Germline lookup yields CDR1 MDHEN and CDR2 SYDVKM. The CDR3 contains 13 residues. The trim removed 3 bases at V and 7 bases at J, leaving 6 bases unmatched. CDR3 nucleotides: TGTGCCAGCAGTTTGCTACAGGGGAGAGAGCAGTACGTC. Translated, it gives CASSLLQGREQYV.

The chain employs TRBV21-1 and TRBJ2-5; the table's D gene call, TRBD2, was not cross checked with the DNA. TRBV21-1 counts as a pseudogene. The CDR3 is 13 amino acids. The CDR3 loop is CASRAGPQETQYF. The CDR3 coding sequence is TGTGCCAGTAGAGCGGGCCCCCAAGAGACCCAGTACTTC.

This clone was observed a handful of times. The genes are TRBV30 and TRBJ2-1; D possibly matches TRBD1 or TRBD2 (5 bases each). There are 12 residues in the CDR3. Trimming stripped 3 bases from V and 7 bases from J, with 10 bases between. Germline V gives CDR1 GTSNPN, CDR2 SVGIG (reference sequence). Here the CDR3 DNA reads TGTGCCTGGAGAGGGACCGCGAATGAGCAGTTCTTC. Its translation is CAWRGTANEQFF.

The sample holds a few counts of this clone. The sample has other DNA sequences that encode this CDR3 too. CDR3 sequence: CASSLAPRQETQYF. CDR3 nucleotide sequence: TGTGCCAGCAGCTTAGCACCCCGGCAAGAGACCCAGTACTTC. This chain joins TRBV7-2 and TRBJ2-5; no clear D. CDR1 and CDR2 from the germline V gene are SGHTA and FQGNSA. The V gene lost 0 bases and the J gene lost 2 bases, with 7 bases spanning the gap. This CDR3 has 14 residues.

The V and J genes are TRBV18 and TRBJ1-4; D might be TRBD1 (6 bases). The CDR3 contains 14 residues. V was shortened by 5 bases and J by 7 bases, with 14 bases between the two germline ends. CDR1 is KGHSH, CDR2 LQKENI, per germline. CDR3 protein: CASSTTGRGEKLFF. CDR3 nucleotides: TGTGCCAGCTCAACGACAGGAAGGGGTGAAAAACTGTTTTTT.

The chain employs TRBV5-4 and TRBJ2-7, with TRBD1 matching 11 bases. The CDR3 is 15 amino acids. CDR1 is SGHNT, CDR2 YYREEE, per germline (reference sequence). V trimming: 5 bases; J trimming: 4 bases; junction bases outside the gene matches: 8. In DNA, the CDR3 is TGTGCCAGCAGTTCCGGCGGGACAGGGGGTTACGAGCAGTACGTC. Translation gives CASSSGGTGGYEQYV.

This clone was seen a handful of times. The chain combines TRBV7-2 with TRBJ1-4; D remains unclear. The CDR3 is made up of 12 amino acids. Trimming shortened V by 5 bases and J by 8 bases, and 9 bases separated the two germline ends. Germline loops: CDR1 SGHTA, CDR2 FQGNSA. CDR3 loop: CASSAYEEKLFF. CDR3 nucleotide sequence: TGTGCCAGCAGCGCTTACGAAGAAAAACTGTTTTTT.

The chain carries TRBV7-2 and TRBJ2-7; the D gene is possibly TRBD2 (5 bases). The CDR3 sequence is 15 residues long. In germline, CDR1 is SGHTA, CDR2 FQGNSA. V lost 4 bases, J lost 0 bases, and 13 bases lay in between. CDR3 nucleotides: TGTGCCAGCAGCTGGGGAGCCGCTTTCTCCTACGAGCAGTACTTC. Residues: CASSWGAAFSYEQYF.

The chain combines TRBV6-5 with TRBJ1-2; 7 bases align to TRBD1. Germline V lookup: CDR1 MNHEY, CDR2 SVGAGI. There are 14 residues in the CDR3. V shed 6 bases and J 4 bases; nucleotides not matched to a gene: 8. The CDR3 loop reads CASSDRVRAYGYTF. DNA of the CDR3: TGTGCCAGCAGCGACAGGGTACGGGCCTATGGCTACACCTTC.

This clone has just a few counts. The same CDR3 also results from other DNA sequences found in this sample. The chain uses TRBV9 and TRBJ1-2, with unresolved D. Germline V lookup: CDR1 SGDLS, CDR2 YYNGEE. V was shortened by 3 bases and J by 5 bases, with 8 bases between the two germline ends. CDR3 size: 12 residues. For the CDR3, the DNA is TGTGCCAGCAGCGCAACTTCTTATGGCTACACCTTC. This codes for CASSATSYGYTF.